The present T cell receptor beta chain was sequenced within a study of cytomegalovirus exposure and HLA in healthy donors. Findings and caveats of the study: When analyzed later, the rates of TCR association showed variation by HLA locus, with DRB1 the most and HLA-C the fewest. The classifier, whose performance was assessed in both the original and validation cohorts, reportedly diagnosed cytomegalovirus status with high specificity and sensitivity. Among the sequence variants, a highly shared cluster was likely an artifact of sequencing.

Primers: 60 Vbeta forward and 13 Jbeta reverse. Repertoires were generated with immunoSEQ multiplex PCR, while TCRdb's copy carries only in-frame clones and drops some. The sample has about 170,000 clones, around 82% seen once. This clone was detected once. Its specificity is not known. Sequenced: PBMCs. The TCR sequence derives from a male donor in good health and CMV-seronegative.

CDR3 bases: TGTGCCAGCCGTGAAACACGCCCTAATGAAAAACTGTTTTTT. This codes for CASRETRPNEKLFF. The rearrangement uses TRBV28 and TRBJ1-4, with D unclear. Trimming removed 8 bases at V and 3 bases at J, with 13 bases between. The CDR3 totals 14 residues. In germline, CDR1 is MDHEN, CDR2 SYDVKM.